The rows below give T cell receptor beta chains drawn from one sample of a study of a mutant IDH1 vaccine in newly diagnosed glioma. TCRdb's table, derived via immunoSEQ multiplex PCR, lists solely in-frame clones and lacks some. The table lists 98,000 or so clones, about 90% of them singletons. The sample was PBMCs, taken from a glioma patient treated with radiotherapy, temozolomide or both. These receptors all stem from a woman in her forties or fifties with glioma. The CDR3 runs from the conserved cysteine through the conserved F or W. The D gene is left open where the match is weak. Clone size, where shown, is once, few, many, or a class for clones that have expanded.

d_gene: NA; v_gene: TRBV2; abundance: NA; j_gene: TRBJ2-1; CDR3nt: TGTGCCAGCAGTGCCGGGGGCTCCTACAATGAGCAGTTCTTC; CDR3aa: CASSAGGSYNEQFF
d_gene: NA; v_gene: TRBV28; abundance: NA; j_gene: TRBJ1-5; CDR3nt: TGTGCCACCAACCCGGGAGATAGCAATCAGCCCCAGCATTTT; CDR3aa: CATNPGDSNQPQHF
d_gene: TRBD2; v_gene: TRBV5-6; abundance: NA; j_gene: TRBJ2-7; CDR3nt: TGTGCCAGTACGGGGCCTAGCGGGAGGGCCTACGAGCAGTACTTC; CDR3aa: CASTGPSGRAYEQYF
d_gene: TRBD1; v_gene: TRBV19; abundance: NA; j_gene: TRBJ2-3; CDR3nt: TGTGCCAGTAGTGCCGACAGGGGAGGAGATACGCAGTATTTT; CDR3aa: CASSADRGGDTQYF
d_gene: TRBD2; v_gene: TRBV6-5; abundance: NA; j_gene: TRBJ2-7; CDR3nt: TGTGCCAGCAGCACTCTAGCGGGAACGCAGTACTTC; CDR3aa: CASSTLAGTQYF
d_gene: TRBD1; v_gene: TRBV6-6; abundance: NA; j_gene: TRBJ2-7; CDR3nt: TGTGCCAGCAGTCGACAGGGTTACGAGCAGTACTTC; CDR3aa: CASSRQGYEQYF
d_gene: NA; v_gene: TRBV14; abundance: NA; j_gene: TRBJ2-7; CDR3nt: TGTGCCAGCAGCCAAGCCAATAGAGTAGAGTACGAGCAGTACTTC; CDR3aa: CASSQANRVEYEQYF
d_gene: NA; v_gene: TRBV5-1; abundance: NA; j_gene: TRBJ1-1; CDR3nt: TGCGCCAGCAGCTTGGACAGCCTGAACACTGAAGCTTTCTTT; CDR3aa: CASSLDSLNTEAFF
d_gene: NA; v_gene: TRBV2; abundance: NA; j_gene: TRBJ1-5; CDR3nt: TGTGCCAGCAGTGTAGGTCAGTATAGCAATCAGCCCCAGCATTTT; CDR3aa: CASSVGQYSNQPQHF
d_gene: NA; v_gene: TRBV27; abundance: NA; j_gene: TRBJ2-3; CDR3nt: TGTGCCAGCAAGAGTACTACAGATACGCAGTATTTT; CDR3aa: CASKSTTDTQYF
d_gene: TRBD1; v_gene: TRBV7-9; abundance: NA; j_gene: TRBJ2-1; CDR3nt: TGTGCCAGCAGCTCCGCAGGGGGCAGGCCTTACAATGAGCAGTTCTTC; CDR3aa: CASSSAGGRPYNEQFF
d_gene: NA; v_gene: TRBV6-1; abundance: NA; j_gene: TRBJ2-5; CDR3nt: TGTGCCAGCAACCCGAAGAGGGAGACCCAGTACTTC; CDR3aa: CASNPKRETQYF
d_gene: TRBD2; v_gene: TRBV6-1; abundance: few; j_gene: TRBJ2-1; CDR3nt: TGTGCCAGCAGTCCACTAGCGGGGTCCTACAATGAGCAGTTCTTC; CDR3aa: CASSPLAGSYNEQFF
d_gene: TRBD1; v_gene: TRBV9; abundance: NA; j_gene: TRBJ1-2; CDR3nt: TGTGCCAGCCGAGTTGAAGGGGGCGGCTACACCTTC; CDR3aa: CASRVEGGGYTF
d_gene: NA; v_gene: TRBV19; abundance: few; j_gene: TRBJ2-5; CDR3nt: TGTGCCAGTAGTAGGCGGACAGACGGAGAGACCCAGTACTTC; CDR3aa: CASSRRTDGETQYF
d_gene: NA; v_gene: TRBV11-2; abundance: once; j_gene: TRBJ2-1; CDR3nt: TGTGCCAGCAGCTTAGGGCCCTATGGGCCCCTGGACGACAATGAGCAGTTCTTC; CDR3aa: CASSLGPYGPLDDNEQFF
d_gene: NA; v_gene: TRBV29-1; abundance: NA; j_gene: TRBJ2-1; CDR3nt: TGCAGCGTTCTAACGGGACTGGGGAGTTCCTACAATGAGCAGTTCTTC; CDR3aa: CSVLTGLGSSYNEQFF
d_gene: NA; v_gene: TRBV7-9; abundance: once; j_gene: TRBJ2-7; CDR3nt: TGTGCCAGCAGCCCATCAGAGAGGCACGAGCAGTACTTC; CDR3aa: CASSPSERHEQYF
d_gene: NA; v_gene: TRBV9; abundance: NA; j_gene: TRBJ2-3; CDR3nt: TGTGCCAGCAGCCCGGATGCTAGCGTCACAGATACGCAGTATTTT; CDR3aa: CASSPDASVTDTQYF
d_gene: NA; v_gene: TRBV5-1; abundance: NA; j_gene: TRBJ1-1; CDR3nt: TGCGCCAGTCAGGTGGGAGTGAACACTGAAGCTTTCTTT; CDR3aa: CASQVGVNTEAFF
d_gene: NA; v_gene: TRBV19; abundance: NA; j_gene: TRBJ1-5; CDR3nt: TGTGCCAGTAGGGTCACAGGGAGCAATCAGCCCCAGCATTTT; CDR3aa: CASRVTGSNQPQHF
d_gene: NA; v_gene: TRBV7-9; abundance: NA; j_gene: TRBJ2-1; CDR3nt: TGTGCCAGCAGCTTAGTCTCTGATGAGCAGTTCTTC; CDR3aa: CASSLVSDEQFF
d_gene: NA; v_gene: TRBV2; abundance: NA; j_gene: TRBJ1-4; CDR3nt: TGTGCCAGCAGGGCCGGGAAAGGGGATGAAAAACTGTTTTTT; CDR3aa: CASRAGKGDEKLFF
d_gene: NA; v_gene: TRBV5-1; abundance: NA; j_gene: TRBJ1-2; CDR3nt: TGCGCCAGCAGCTTGGCCACCCAACTTAACTATGGCTACACCTTC; CDR3aa: CASSLATQLNYGYTF
d_gene: TRBD2; v_gene: TRBV6-6; abundance: NA; j_gene: TRBJ2-5; CDR3nt: TGTGCCAGCACCCCCTTAGCGGGAGGGAGAGAGACCCAGTACTTC; CDR3aa: CASTPLAGGRETQYF
d_gene: NA; v_gene: TRBV18; abundance: NA; j_gene: TRBJ1-3; CDR3nt: TGTGCCAGCTCACTAGGGGACGCGGACTCTGGAAACACCATATATTTT; CDR3aa: CASSLGDADSGNTIYF
d_gene: NA; v_gene: TRBV2; abundance: once; j_gene: TRBJ2-4; CDR3nt: TGTGCCAGCAGTTCTACAGGGTTAGCCAAAAACATTCAGTACTTC; CDR3aa: CASSSTGLAKNIQYF
d_gene: TRBD1; v_gene: TRBV28; abundance: NA; j_gene: TRBJ2-7; CDR3nt: TGTGCCAGCAGGCCACAGGGGGCTCCCTACGAGCAGTACTTC; CDR3aa: CASRPQGAPYEQYF
d_gene: NA; v_gene: TRBV29-1; abundance: NA; j_gene: TRBJ2-5; CDR3nt: TGCAGCGTTGACTTCCCGGGACGGCAAGAGACCCAGTACTTC; CDR3aa: CSVDFPGRQETQYF
d_gene: NA; v_gene: TRBV7-6; abundance: NA; j_gene: TRBJ2-3; CDR3nt: TGTGCCAGCAGCCTTTCCACAGATACGCAGTATTTT; CDR3aa: CASSLSTDTQYF
d_gene: NA; v_gene: TRBV7-9; abundance: NA; j_gene: TRBJ2-5; CDR3nt: TGTGCCAGCAGCTTAGTCGGCAGGGCGGGGACCCAGTACTTC; CDR3aa: CASSLVGRAGTQYF
d_gene: TRBD1; v_gene: TRBV9; abundance: NA; j_gene: TRBJ1-3; CDR3nt: TGTGCCAGCAGCGTAGGACAGGGGGCTGGAAACACCATATATTTT; CDR3aa: CASSVGQGAGNTIYF
d_gene: TRBD1; v_gene: TRBV11-2; abundance: NA; j_gene: TRBJ2-5; CDR3nt: TGTGCCAGCACCCTAAGGGGACAGGGGACCTGGGAGACCCAGTACTTC; CDR3aa: CASTLRGQGTWETQYF
d_gene: TRBD1; v_gene: TRBV7-8; abundance: NA; j_gene: TRBJ1-2; CDR3nt: TGTGCCAGCCAACCTACCCGGACAGGGATGATCTATGGCTACACCTTC; CDR3aa: CASQPTRTGMIYGYTF
d_gene: TRBD2; v_gene: TRBV6-1; abundance: NA; j_gene: TRBJ2-7; CDR3nt: TGTGCCAGCAGTGGTTGGACGACTAGCGGGGGTTATTGGGAGCAGTACTTC; CDR3aa: CASSGWTTSGGYWEQYF
d_gene: TRBD2; v_gene: TRBV7-9; abundance: NA; j_gene: TRBJ2-5; CDR3nt: TGTGCCAGCAGCTTAGCTCGGGGGAGCGGGAGGGTCCAAGAGACCCAGTACTTC; CDR3aa: CASSLARGSGRVQETQYF
d_gene: NA; v_gene: TRBV28; abundance: NA; j_gene: TRBJ1-2; CDR3nt: TGTGCCAGCAGTTTTTGGGGGCAGCCGTATGGCTACACCTTC; CDR3aa: CASSFWGQPYGYTF
d_gene: TRBD1; v_gene: TRBV5-1; abundance: NA; j_gene: TRBJ2-1; CDR3nt: TGCGCCAGCAGCTGGGGGACAGGGGGCGCCTATGAGCAGTTCTTC; CDR3aa: CASSWGTGGAYEQFF
d_gene: TRBD2; v_gene: TRBV4-1; abundance: once; j_gene: TRBJ2-1; CDR3nt: TGCGCCAGCAGCCAAGGAACTAGCGGGTTAGAGCAGTTCTTC; CDR3aa: CASSQGTSGLEQFF
d_gene: NA; v_gene: TRBV5-5; abundance: NA; j_gene: TRBJ1-6; CDR3nt: TGTGCCAGCATGAGGGGTCCCTTTAATTCACCCCTCCACTTT; CDR3aa: CASMRGPFNSPLHF
d_gene: TRBD2; v_gene: TRBV6-4; abundance: NA; j_gene: TRBJ2-2; CDR3nt: TGTGCCAGCAGTGACCTCCCCGCCGGGACTAGCGGGAGTCTTAACACCGGGGAGCTGTTTTTT; CDR3aa: CASSDLPAGTSGSLNTGELFF
d_gene: NA; v_gene: TRBV30; abundance: once; j_gene: TRBJ1-6; CDR3nt: TGTGCCTGGAGTGCAACGAGGGGGTGGACACCCCTCCACTTT; CDR3aa: CAWSATRGWTPLHF
d_gene: NA; v_gene: TRBV28; abundance: once; j_gene: TRBJ1-4; CDR3nt: TGTGCCAGCAGTTTGGGTGGGAGGACTGAAAAACTGTTTTTT; CDR3aa: CASSLGGRTEKLFF
d_gene: TRBD2; v_gene: TRBV6-5; abundance: NA; j_gene: TRBJ2-1; CDR3nt: TGTGCCAGCAGTTACGATGCGGGAGAATACAATGAGCAGTTCTTC; CDR3aa: CASSYDAGEYNEQFF
d_gene: TRBD1; v_gene: TRBV29-1; abundance: NA; j_gene: TRBJ1-2; CDR3nt: TGCAGCGGACGGACAGGGAAGGGCTATGGCTACACCTTC; CDR3aa: CSGRTGKGYGYTF
d_gene: NA; v_gene: TRBV28; abundance: NA; j_gene: TRBJ1-5; CDR3nt: TGTGCCAGCAGTTTATGGGCGCCAGGTGGCAATCAGCCCCAGCATTTT; CDR3aa: CASSLWAPGGNQPQHF
d_gene: NA; v_gene: TRBV6-5; abundance: few; j_gene: TRBJ1-1; CDR3nt: TGTGCCAGCAGTAGGGCGAAGAACACTGAAGCTTTCTTT; CDR3aa: CASSRAKNTEAFF
d_gene: TRBD2; v_gene: TRBV6-5; abundance: NA; j_gene: TRBJ2-5; CDR3nt: TGTGCCAGCAGTTATTTGGGGGGGGGTCGCGAGACCCAGTACTTC; CDR3aa: CASSYLGGGRETQYF
d_gene: TRBD2; v_gene: TRBV30; abundance: NA; j_gene: TRBJ2-7; CDR3nt: TGTGCCTGGAGGGGCGAGGGAGGGCGGTTCTACGAGCAGTACTTC; CDR3aa: CAWRGEGGRFYEQYF
d_gene: NA; v_gene: TRBV6-1; abundance: NA; j_gene: TRBJ2-2; CDR3nt: TGTGCCAGCAGGGAAGCCGGGGAGCTGTTTTTT; CDR3aa: CASREAGELFF
d_gene: NA; v_gene: TRBV28; abundance: NA; j_gene: TRBJ2-7; CDR3nt: TGTGCCAGCAGTCCCCCGGGACAACAGGGATCCTACGAGCAGTACTTC; CDR3aa: CASSPPGQQGSYEQYF
d_gene: TRBD1; v_gene: TRBV5-5; abundance: once; j_gene: TRBJ1-5; CDR3nt: TGTGCCAGCAGCCTCACTGGACAGGGAAATCAGCCCCAGCATTTT; CDR3aa: CASSLTGQGNQPQHF
d_gene: NA; v_gene: TRBV11-2; abundance: NA; j_gene: TRBJ1-6; CDR3nt: TGTGCCAGCAGCCCTCTACAGGGAATCCATTCACCCCTCCACTTT; CDR3aa: CASSPLQGIHSPLHF
d_gene: TRBD1; v_gene: TRBV4-2; abundance: NA; j_gene: TRBJ1-1; CDR3nt: TGTGCCAGCAGCCAAACCCAACAGGGGGCAGGTGGCACTGAAGCTTTCTTT; CDR3aa: CASSQTQQGAGGTEAFF
d_gene: NA; v_gene: TRBV9; abundance: NA; j_gene: TRBJ2-6; CDR3nt: TGTGCCAGCAGCAGCTCTGGGGCCAACGTCCTGACTTTC; CDR3aa: CASSSSGANVLTF
d_gene: TRBD1; v_gene: TRBV2; abundance: NA; j_gene: TRBJ1-1; CDR3nt: TGTGCCAGCAGAGCTACAGGGGGCGAGTACACTGAAGCTTTCTTT; CDR3aa: CASRATGGEYTEAFF
d_gene: TRBD1; v_gene: TRBV28; abundance: NA; j_gene: TRBJ2-7; CDR3nt: TGTGCCAGCAGTTTATACTCGACAGGGGTCGAGCAGTACTTC; CDR3aa: CASSLYSTGVEQYF
d_gene: TRBD1; v_gene: TRBV9; abundance: NA; j_gene: TRBJ1-6; CDR3nt: TGTGCCAGCAGCGTAGAACAGGGGGGTTCACCCCTCCACTTT; CDR3aa: CASSVEQGGSPLHF
d_gene: TRBD2; v_gene: TRBV28; abundance: NA; j_gene: TRBJ2-1; CDR3nt: TGTGCCAGCAGTGAAAGCGGGAGAGATGAGCAGTTCTTC; CDR3aa: CASSESGRDEQFF